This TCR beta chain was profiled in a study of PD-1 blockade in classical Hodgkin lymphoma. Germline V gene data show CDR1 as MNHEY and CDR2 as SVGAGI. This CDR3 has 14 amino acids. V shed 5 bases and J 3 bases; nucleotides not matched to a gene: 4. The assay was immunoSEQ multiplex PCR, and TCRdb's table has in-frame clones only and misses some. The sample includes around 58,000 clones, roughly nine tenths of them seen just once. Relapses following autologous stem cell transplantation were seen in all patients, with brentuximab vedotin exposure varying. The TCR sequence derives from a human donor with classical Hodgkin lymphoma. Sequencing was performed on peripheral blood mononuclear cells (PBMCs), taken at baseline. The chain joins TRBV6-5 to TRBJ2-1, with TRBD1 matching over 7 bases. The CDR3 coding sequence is TGTGCCAGCAGTAACCGGGACAGCTACAATGAGCAGTTCTTC. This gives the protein CASSNRDSYNEQFF.